A selection of T cell receptor beta chains follows, all from one sample in a study of blood T cell repertoires in COVID-19. Libraries were prepared by immunoSEQ multiplex PCR; TCRdb keeps only in-frame clonotypes and omits some of them. The table shows approximately 70,000 clones, with 91% occurring only once. The sample comprised peripheral blood. These TCRs come from a man aged 35 to 55 with COVID-19, enrolled during active disease. CDR3s include the opening cysteine and the closing phenylalanine or tryptophan. A D gene is named only where the DNA matches it firmly. Size tells how often a clone was seen (once, few, many) or the class of an expanded clone, and some rows leave it out.

clone_size,v_call,d_call,j_call,cdr3_aa,cdr3_nt
once,TRBV3-1/TRBV3-2,-,TRBJ1-2,CASSQDERYGYTF,TGTGCCAGCAGCCAAGATGAGCGCTATGGCTACACCTTC
-,TRBV29-1,-,TRBJ2-7,CSVAGTYEQYF,TGCAGCGTTGCGGGAACCTACGAGCAGTACTTC
once,TRBV5-5,-,TRBJ1-1,CASSSLGGTEAFF,TGTGCCAGCAGCTCCCTAGGGGGCACTGAAGCTTTCTTT
-,TRBV6-5,-,TRBJ1-5,CASSYSIGAHQPQHF,TGTGCCAGCAGTTACTCGATAGGGGCCCATCAGCCCCAGCATTTT
-,TRBV10-3,-,TRBJ1-2,CAISEGGSINYGYTF,TGTGCCATCAGTGAGGGGGGGTCAATTAACTATGGCTACACCTTC
-,TRBV9,-,TRBJ1-3,CASSGESTGNTIYF,TGTGCCAGCAGCGGGGAGTCGACTGGAAACACCATATATTTT
-,TRBV6-5,-,TRBJ2-7,CASSYSWAGEQYF,TGTGCCAGCAGTTACTCCTGGGCGGGAGAGCAGTACTTC
-,TRBV30,TRBD2,TRBJ2-1,CAWSGGGTLNEQFF,TGTGCCTGGAGTGGCGGGGGGACTCTCAATGAGCAGTTCTTC
-,TRBV3-1/TRBV3-2,TRBD1,TRBJ2-1,CASSQDGTDYNEQFF,TGTGCCAGCAGCCAAGACGGGACAGACTACAATGAGCAGTTCTTC
-,TRBV6-5,-,TRBJ2-1,CASTIRQNNEQFF,TGTGCCAGCACCATCCGACAGAACAATGAGCAGTTCTTC
-,TRBV6-5,-,TRBJ1-5,CASSPGGVVQPQHF,TGTGCCAGCAGTCCGGGAGGGGTCGTTCAGCCCCAGCATTTT
few,TRBV7-9,-,TRBJ1-5,CASSRDRDQPQHF,TGTGCCAGCAGCCGAGACAGAGATCAGCCCCAGCATTTT
-,TRBV6-5,TRBD2,TRBJ2-1,CASPPGLANNEQFF,TGTGCCAGCCCGCCGGGACTAGCAAACAATGAGCAGTTCTTC
-,TRBV18,TRBD1,TRBJ2-7,CASSGQGTNEQYF,TGTGCCAGCTCCGGACAGGGGACGAACGAGCAGTACTTC
-,TRBV3-1/TRBV3-2,TRBD1,TRBJ2-7,CASSQGTGGGYEQYF,TGTGCCAGCAGCCAGGGGACAGGAGGGGGCTACGAGCAGTACTTC
-,TRBV4-1,-,TRBJ2-2,CASSAGQINTGELFF,TGCGCCAGCAGCGCGGGACAGATAAACACCGGGGAGCTGTTTTTT
-,TRBV30,-,TRBJ2-7,CAWSLSGSYEQYF,TGTGCCTGGAGTCTGAGCGGCTCCTACGAGCAGTACTTC
few,TRBV7-9,-,TRBJ1-4,CASSLDSGNEKLFF,TGTGCCAGCAGCCTCGACAGTGGAAATGAAAAACTGTTTTTT
once,TRBV3-1/TRBV3-2,-,TRBJ1-4,CASSQGGGAEKLFF,TGTGCCAGCAGCCAAGGAGGGGGGGCTGAAAAACTGTTTTTT
-,TRBV10-3,TRBD2,TRBJ2-1,CAISESLASGGRLF,TGTGCCATCAGTGAGTCGCTGGCTAGCGGGGGGCGACTCTTC
-,TRBV2,TRBD1,TRBJ1-2,CASSEALFSGQASF,TGTGCCAGCAGTGAAGCCCTATTCTCGGGACAGGCCTCCTTC
-,TRBV28,TRBD1,TRBJ2-7,CASASGQGYEQYF,TGTGCCAGCGCTTCGGGACAGGGGTACGAGCAGTACTTC
-,TRBV12-3/TRBV12-4,-,TRBJ2-2,CASCPGYTGELFF,TGTGCCAGCTGTCCAGGCTACACCGGGGAGCTGTTTTTT
-,TRBV5-1,-,TRBJ2-7,CASSLWGAEDEQYF,TGCGCCAGCAGCTTGTGGGGCGCAGAAGACGAGCAGTACTTC
-,TRBV9,-,TRBJ1-6,CASSSQGRNSPLHF,TGTGCCAGCAGCTCTCAGGGGAGAAATTCACCCCTCCACTTT
-,TRBV2,TRBD1,TRBJ2-1,CASPLGTGGKNEQFF,TGTGCCAGTCCCCTTGGGACAGGGGGAAAGAATGAGCAGTTCTTC
-,TRBV5-1,-,TRBJ2-7,CASSLGEWDEQYF,TGCGCCAGCAGCTTGGGGGAGTGGGACGAGCAGTACTTC
-,TRBV2,-,TRBJ1-1,CASSIQEMNTEAFF,TGTGCCAGCAGTATCCAAGAGATGAACACTGAAGCTTTCTTT
-,TRBV3-1/TRBV3-2,TRBD1,TRBJ1-2,CASSQEDRDPGYTF,TGTGCCAGCAGCCAAGAGGACAGGGATCCTGGCTACACCTTC
-,TRBV11-2,TRBD2,TRBJ2-5,CASSFSSGDQETQYF,TGTGCCAGCAGCTTTTCTAGCGGGGACCAAGAGACCCAGTACTTC
once,TRBV27,-,TRBJ2-2,CASSFGQYTGELFF,TGTGCCAGCAGTTTTGGACAATACACCGGGGAGCTGTTTTTT
-,TRBV7-8,-,TRBJ2-7,CASRQGLYYEQYF,TGTGCCAGCAGACAGGGTCTTTACTACGAGCAGTACTTC
-,TRBV3-1/TRBV3-2,TRBD1,TRBJ2-3,CASSQEGQGADTQYF,TGTGCCAGCAGCCAAGAGGGACAGGGCGCGGATACGCAGTATTTT
-,TRBV11-3,-,TRBJ2-3,CASSLVGDSDTQYF,TGTGCCAGCAGCTTAGTAGGGGACTCTGATACGCAGTATTTT
-,TRBV29-1,TRBD1,TRBJ1-1,CSVSQGGAFF,TGCAGCGTTAGCCAGGGGGGAGCTTTCTTT
once,TRBV5-1,-,TRBJ1-6,CASSPQLRGYNSPLHF,TGCGCCAGCAGCCCTCAACTCCGGGGCTATAATTCACCCCTCCACTTT
-,TRBV6-5,-,TRBJ2-7,CASSYAYEQYF,TGTGCCAGCAGTTACGCGTACGAGCAGTACTTC
-,TRBV9,-,TRBJ2-2,CASSVEGTRNTGELFF,TGTGCCAGCAGCGTAGAGGGGACAAGGAACACCGGGGAGCTGTTTTTT
once,TRBV19,-,TRBJ2-5,CASSIGGQQETQYF,TGTGCCAGTAGTATAGGTGGACAGCAAGAGACCCAGTACTTC
-,TRBV4-1,TRBD2,TRBJ2-2,CASSLLTSGGADSGELFF,TGCGCCAGCAGCCTCTTGACTAGCGGGGGGGCCGATTCCGGGGAGCTGTTTTTT
-,TRBV9,-,TRBJ2-7,CASSVEEGAEQYF,TGTGCCAGCAGCGTAGAGGAGGGGGCCGAGCAGTACTTC
-,TRBV27,-,TRBJ2-2,CASSFEDNQSAGELFF,TGTGCCAGCAGTTTCGAGGACAACCAATCGGCCGGGGAGCTGTTTTTT
-,TRBV2,TRBD2,TRBJ2-2,CASRTGTSTTGELFF,TGTGCCAGCAGGACCGGGACTAGCACTACCGGGGAGCTGTTTTTT
-,TRBV18,-,TRBJ2-5,CASSFGQPRNQETQYF,TGTGCCAGCTCCTTTGGGCAGCCAAGAAATCAAGAGACCCAGTACTTC
-,TRBV12-3/TRBV12-4,-,TRBJ1-5,CASSFSEVQPQHF,TGTGCCAGCAGTTTCTCCGAGGTTCAGCCCCAGCATTTT
-,TRBV6-1,-,TRBJ1-1,CASSEEGRAFF,TGTGCCAGCAGTGAAGAAGGGAGGGCTTTCTTT
-,TRBV7-9,TRBD1,TRBJ2-2,CASSLGQGNTGELFF,TGTGCCAGCAGCTTGGGACAGGGGAACACCGGGGAGCTGTTTTTT
-,TRBV3-1/TRBV3-2,-,TRBJ1-3,CASSHAGVGNTIYF,TGTGCCAGCAGCCATGCAGGGGTAGGAAACACCATATATTTT
-,TRBV2,TRBD2,TRBJ2-5,CASSPSGGALETQYF,TGTGCCAGCAGTCCTAGCGGGGGGGCATTGGAGACCCAGTACTTC
-,TRBV7-9,TRBD1,TRBJ1-4,CASSRTGANEKLFF,TGTGCCAGCAGCCGGACAGGCGCTAATGAAAAACTGTTTTTT
once,TRBV5-1,TRBD1,TRBJ1-1,CASSPGGNTEAFF,TGCGCCAGCAGCCCAGGGGGCAACACTGAAGCTTTCTTT
-,TRBV11-2,-,TRBJ2-2,CASSPRMTGELFF,TGTGCCAGCAGCCCGAGGATGACCGGGGAGCTGTTTTTT
once,TRBV30,TRBD1,TRBJ2-5,CAWSTDRVETQYF,TGTGCCTGGAGTACAGACAGGGTTGAGACCCAGTACTTC
-,TRBV18,-,TRBJ2-5,CASSPQGGDGETQYF,TGTGCCAGCTCACCACAAGGGGGGGATGGCGAGACCCAGTACTTC
-,TRBV15,TRBD1,TRBJ1-4,CATSRGDRGLEEKLFF,TGTGCCACCAGCAGAGGGGACAGGGGATTAGAGGAAAAACTGTTTTTT
-,TRBV5-6,-,TRBJ2-2,CASSLVGGMAGELFF,TGTGCCAGCAGCTTGGTAGGGGGAATGGCCGGGGAGCTGTTTTTT
-,TRBV2,TRBD2,TRBJ2-3,CASRRGGRVTDTQYF,TGTGCCAGCAGACGGGGGGGCCGAGTCACAGATACGCAGTATTTT
once,TRBV11-3,TRBD2,TRBJ2-1,CASSPGLAGSEQFF,TGTGCCAGCAGCCCGGGACTAGCGGGGAGCGAGCAGTTCTTC